This T cell receptor beta chain was sequenced for a study of T cells in Graves' hyperthyroidism and ophthalmopathy. Clinical symptoms, serum thyroxine, TRAb, thyroid ultrasound and orbital computed tomography informed diagnoses. This clonotype was observed many times. The TCR beta CDR3 regions underwent amplification using RNA transcripts as the source. Researchers ran a first-round RT-PCR on the TCR CDR3 using the HTBI primer set. In TCRdb, the multiplex PCR reads were re-called with MiXCR into one record per CDR3 protein. This sample has a few hundred thousand distinct CDR3 sequences, with 35% to 55% found just once. The receptor comes from an adult woman with Graves' disease, either hyperthyroidism or ophthalmopathy (not recorded which). Material: peripheral blood or thyroid tissue (not recorded which).

The CDR3 nucleotides read TGTGCCAGCAGCCATGAACTAGAGGGGCATGAGCAGTTCTTC. It codes for CASSHELEGHEQFF. The chain joins TRBV14 to TRBJ2-1, with D perhaps assigned TRBD1 or TRBD2 (5 bases each). V was clipped by 3 bases and J by 8 bases, with 14 bases between them. CDR3 length equals 14 residues. CDR1 SGHDN and CDR2 FVKESK come from the germline V gene.